The 13 T cell receptor beta chains reported below all come from one sample, sequenced in a study of a mutant IDH1 vaccine in newly diagnosed glioma. Clones were sequenced by immunoSEQ multiplex PCR, and TCRdb holds only the in-frame ones, with some missing. In the table there are fewer than 150,000 clones, roughly 90% of which are singletons. No cognate antigen is known for these TCRs. Time point meaning: week 11, during vaccination. Doses comprised 300 ug of mutant IDH1 20-mer peptide each, plus topical imiquimod. The specimen was PBMCs, collected from a glioma patient whose treatment included an IDH1 peptide vaccine. The receptors stem from a woman aged 45-65 years with glioma.

The chain joins TRBV28 to TRBJ2-3; D assignment may be TRBD1 or TRBD2 (5 bases each). CDR3 length: 15 residues. V was cut by 7 bases and J by 4 bases, with 18 bases left in between. The germline V gene has CDR1 MDHEN and CDR2 SYDVKM. The CDR3 DNA sequence: TGTGCCAGCATCTTCTCGGGCAGGGACCCAGATACGCAGTATTTT. It is translated as CASIFSGRDPDTQYF. The variable domain in full, completed from reference TRBV28 and TRBJ2-3, reads DVKVTQSSRYLVKRTGEKVFLECVQDMDHENMFWYRQDPGLGLRLIYFSYDVKMKEKGDIPEGYSVSREKKERFSLILESASTNQTSMYLCASIFSGRDPDTQYFGPGTRLTVL.

The chain uses TRBV19 and TRBJ1-4, with a weak D call TRBD1 (5 bases). CDR3 length: 14 amino acids. Germline CDR1 is LNHDA and CDR2 is SQIVND (reference sequence). V was shortened by 3 bases and J by 8 bases, with 13 bases between the two germline ends. CDR3 sequence: CASSIVGAGEKLFF. Here the CDR3 DNA reads TGTGCCAGTAGTATTGTTGGGGCAGGGGAAAAACTGTTTTTT.

The genes are TRBV7-3 and TRBJ2-3, with TRBD2 identical over 9 bases. The CDR3 covers 19 residues. Germline loops: CDR1 SGHTA, CDR2 FQGTGA. V shed 1 base and J 0 bases; nucleotides not matched to a gene: 11. The CDR3 spells CASSLMMTSGGASTDTQYF. In DNA, the CDR3 is TGTGCCAGCAGCTTAATGATGACTAGCGGAGGGGCTAGCACAGATACGCAGTATTTT.

The gene calls are TRBV5-3 and TRBJ2-7, with TRBD1 matching 10 bases. TRBV5-3 carries the ORF label, with uncertain function. With 8 bases clipped from V and 8 bases from J, the junction kept 4 bases outside the gene matches. The CDR3 is 11 amino acids. CDR3 protein: CARTGGGKQYF. For the CDR3, the DNA is TGTGCCAGGACAGGGGGCGGAAAGCAGTACTTC.

J is TRBJ2-1 and V is TRBV6-1, with 10 bases that match TRBD1. V lost 8 bases, J lost 4 bases, and 5 bases stayed unmatched. From germline, CDR1 is MNHNS and CDR2 SASEGT. The CDR3 length is 14 residues. CDR3 DNA: TGTGCCAGCCGGAGGGACAGGGGTTACAATGAGCAGTTCTTC. Amino acid sequence: CASRRDRGYNEQFF.

The chain employs TRBV6-1 and TRBJ2-3, with 16 bases that match TRBD2. V lost 3 bases, J lost 9 bases, and 9 bases stayed unmatched. The CDR3 runs to 17 residues. Germline V gene sequence: CDR1 MNHNS, CDR2 SASEGT. In nucleotides, the CDR3 is TGTGCCAGCAGTGATGGGACTAGCGGGAGGGCTAGCCTCACGCAGTATTTT. It specifies CASSDGTSGRASLTQYF.

The chain uses TRBV29-1 and TRBJ1-1; possible D gene TRBD1, 5 bases. CDR1 and CDR2 (germline): SQVTM, ANQGSEA. The length of the CDR3 is 12 residues. V shed 7 bases and J shed 9 bases, with 18 bases lying between them. CDR3 sequence reads: CSAVAPGSQAFF. DNA of the CDR3: TGCAGCGCCGTTGCCCCAGGGAGCCAAGCTTTCTTT.

The chain combines TRBV19 with TRBJ1-2; 9 bases match TRBD1. The CDR3 is 14 amino acids. V dropped 5 bases and J dropped 7; count of bases not matched to a gene: 8. Germline V gene data show CDR1 as LNHDA and CDR2 as SQIVND (reference sequence). The CDR3 sequence is CASSPQQGAVGYTF. The CDR3 DNA reads as TGTGCCAGTAGTCCCCAACAGGGGGCGGTTGGCTACACCTTC. The variable domain in full, completed from reference TRBV19 and TRBJ1-2, reads DGGITQSPKYLFRKEGQNVTLSCEQNLNHDAMYWYRQDPGQGLRLIYYSQIVNDFQKGDIAEGYSVSREKKESFPLTVTSAQKNPTAFYLCASSPQQGAVGYTFGSGTRLTVV.

This clone is medium-sized. The chain combines TRBV9 with TRBJ1-2, with D maybe TRBD1 (5 bases). This CDR3 has 13 residues. Germline CDR1 and CDR2: SGDLS and YYNGEE. Trimming removed 5 bases at V and 4 bases at J, with 12 bases between. CDR3 amino acids: CASRGDRRYGYTF. In DNA form, the CDR3 reads TGTGCCAGCAGAGGGGACCGCCGCTATGGCTACACCTTC.

The gene calls are TRBV29-1 and TRBJ2-5; D not certain. V gave up 3 bases and J gave up 9 bases, with 17 bases separating them. The CDR3 is 13 amino acids. Germline assignment: CDR1 SQVTM and CDR2 ANQGSEA. DNA of the CDR3: TGCAGCGTTGACGACGGATCCCTCGTGCCCCAGTACTTC. Translation gives CSVDDGSLVPQYF.

The gene calls are TRBV19 and TRBJ2-1, with D possibly matching TRBD2 (6 bases). The CDR3 runs to 13 residues. V was shortened by 5 bases and J by 9 bases, with 14 bases between the two germline ends. Germline lookup yields CDR1 LNHDA and CDR2 SQIVND (reference sequence). CDR3 loop: CASSLMRGGEQFF. Written as DNA, the CDR3 is TGTGCCAGTAGTCTCATGAGGGGAGGTGAGCAGTTCTTC.

V is TRBV5-1 and J is TRBJ2-5, with 7 positions matching TRBD1. Per the germline V gene, CDR1 is SGHRS and CDR2 is YFSETQ. V lost 4 bases and J lost 1; bases outside the gene matches: 4. The CDR3 spans 14 residues. Here the CDR3 DNA reads TGCGCCAGCAGCGAGACAGGGCTCCAAGAGACCCAGTACTTC. This encodes CASSETGLQETQYF.

This clone was observed once. The genes are TRBV28 and TRBJ2-7; 15 bases are a match to TRBD2. J lost 4 bases, V lost 6 bases, and 10 bases had no gene match. Germline CDR1 MDHEN, CDR2 SYDVKM. This CDR3 has 17 amino acids. This CDR3 reads CASRRAPGTSGRYEQYF. For the CDR3, the DNA is TGTGCCAGCAGGCGCGCCCCTGGGACTAGCGGGAGGTACGAGCAGTACTTC. Full variable domain (outside the CDR3, taken from reference TRBV28 and TRBJ2-7): DVKVTQSSRYLVKRTGEKVFLECVQDMDHENMFWYRQDPGLGLRLIYFSYDVKMKEKGDIPEGYSVSREKKERFSLILESASTNQTSMYLCASRRAPGTSGRYEQYFGPGTRLTVT.